What follows are 28 T cell receptor beta chains derived from one specimen sequenced in a study of shared clonotypes between healthy human individuals. Produced via immunoSEQ multiplex PCR; TCRdb's table is partial and in-frame only. In the table there are roughly 700,000 clones, 74% of which are singletons. Sequenced input: memory CD4+ T cells sorted from blood. Subset given: CD45RA-negative fraction. These receptors originate from a woman aged 25 to 39 in good health.

The chain joins TRBV19 to TRBJ1-5; TRBD1 aligns across 7 bases. Trimming cost V 4 bases and J 6 bases; bases outside gene matches: 9. The CDR3 extends over 15 amino acids. Germline values: CDR1 LNHDA, CDR2 SQIVND (reference sequence). The CDR3 spells CASSKGGGMGQPQHF. CDR3 DNA sequence: TGTGCCAGTAGTAAAGGGGGCGGAATGGGTCAGCCCCAGCATTTT.

DNA for the CDR3: TGTGCCTGGAGTTCCAGCGGGAGGGGCGAGCAGTACTTC. Its translation: CAWSSSGRGEQYF. The rearrangement joins TRBV30 to TRBJ2-7; 10 nucleotides line up with TRBD2. The CDR3 spans 13 residues. CDR1 and CDR2 from the germline V gene are GTSNPN and SVGIG (reference sequence). Trimming at V came to 2 bases and at J to 6 bases, leaving 4 bases not matched to a gene.

This sequence joins TRBV27 and TRBJ1-5; D gene unclear. Germline V gene lookup returns CDR1 MNHEY and CDR2 SMNVEV (reference sequence). This CDR3 contains 11 residues. V dropped 11 bases and J dropped 9 bases, with 14 bases sitting between them. CDR3 sequence reads: CAPLPGRPQHF. DNA for the CDR3: TGTGCCCCCCTGCCCGGCCGGCCCCAGCATTTT.

V gene TRBV28 combines with J gene TRBJ1-3; 8 bases line up with TRBD1. Trimming removed 4 bases from V and 6 bases from J; junction bases left unmatched: 11. The CDR3 sequence is 16 residues long. In germline, CDR1 is MDHEN, CDR2 SYDVKM. CDR3 loop: CASSSPLDRVKNTIYF. The CDR3 coding sequence is TGTGCCAGCAGTTCTCCTCTGGACAGGGTAAAAAACACCATATATTTT.

A single count supports this clone. The V call is TRBV19, the J call TRBJ1-5; D gene uncertain. Trimming stripped 0 bases from V and 0 bases from J, with 9 bases between. This CDR3 comprises 16 residues. The germline V gene encodes CDR1 LNHDA and CDR2 SQIVND (reference sequence). CDR3 coding DNA: TGTGCCAGTAGTATAGATACCCCTTATAGCAATCAGCCCCAGCATTTT. Its protein is CASSIDTPYSNQPQHF.

This chain joins TRBV29-1 and TRBJ2-5; 11 bases agree with TRBD2. This CDR3 is 15 amino acids long. Germline-derived CDR1 and CDR2 are SQVTM and ANQGSEA. The J segment lost 1 base and the V segment lost 6 bases, leaving 7 bases of the junction unmatched. The CDR3 sequence: CSVWGLAEPQETQYF. Written as DNA, the CDR3 is TGCAGCGTGTGGGGACTAGCGGAACCCCAAGAGACCCAGTACTTC.

This clone was observed a handful of times. The gene calls are TRBV9 and TRBJ2-1; 8 positions match TRBD2. The CDR3 has 14 amino acids. V lost 4 bases and J lost 8; bases outside the gene matches: 8. CDR1 and CDR2 from the germline V gene are SGDLS and YYNGEE. In DNA form, the CDR3 reads TGTGCCAGCAGCAAATGGACTAGCAGGGATGAGCAGTTCTTC. Protein: CASSKWTSRDEQFF.

This chain connects TRBV25-1 to TRBJ2-5, with D perhaps matching TRBD2 (5 bases). Trimming removed 3 bases from V and 1 base from J, with 15 bases in between. This CDR3 spans 16 amino acids. From germline, CDR1 is MGHDK and CDR2 SYGVNS. The CDR3 loop reads CASSDPAKRGQETQYF. CDR3 DNA: TGTGCCAGCAGTGATCCAGCCAAACGGGGCCAAGAGACCCAGTACTTC. Drawing the rest from reference TRBV25-1 and TRBJ2-5, the complete variable domain is EADIYQTPRYLVIGTGKKITLECSQTMGHDKMYWYQQDPGMELHLIHYSYGVNSTEKGDLSSESTVSRIRTEHFPLTLESARPSHTSQYLCASSDPAKRGQETQYFGPGTRLLVL.

About this clone itself: Other DNA variants within this sample encode the same CDR3. The rearrangement uses TRBV6-1 and TRBJ2-7; 9 nucleotides line up with TRBD2. Trimming cost V 2 bases and J 3 bases; bases outside gene matches: 5. Germline CDR1 reads MNHNS; CDR2 reads SASEGT. This CDR3 contains 15 residues. CDR3 DNA sequence: TGTGCCAGCAGTGAACTCGCGGGAGGGGGCTACGAGCAGTACTTC. It specifies CASSELAGGGYEQYF.

The gene calls are TRBV5-1 and TRBJ2-7, with 8 bases that match TRBD1. The CDR3 covers 13 residues. Germline V CDR1 and CDR2: SGHRS, YFSETQ. The V segment lost 4 bases and the J segment 5 bases; nucleotides outside the gene matches: 5. This CDR3 is CASSIQGENEQYF. Written as DNA, the CDR3 is TGCGCCAGCAGCATACAGGGGGAAAACGAGCAGTACTTC.

In regard to this clone: The same CDR3 also results from other DNA sequences found in this sample. The rearrangement links TRBV5-1 to TRBJ2-7, with TRBD1 identical over 9 bases. From germline, CDR1 is SGHRS and CDR2 YFSETQ. V lost 0 bases to trimming and J lost 3 bases; unmatched junction nucleotides: 4. The CDR3 runs 15 residues. The CDR3: CASSLGDRGGYEQYF. In nucleotides, the CDR3 is TGCGCCAGCAGCTTGGGAGACAGGGGGGGCTACGAGCAGTACTTC. The variable domain in full, with the rest retrieved from reference TRBV5-1 and TRBJ2-7, is KAGVTQTPRYLIKTRGQQVTLSCSPISGHRSVSWYQQTPGQGLQFLFEYFSETQRNKGNFPGRFSGRQFSNSRSEMNVSTLELGDSALYLCASSLGDRGGYEQYFGPGTRLTVT.

The rearrangement joins TRBV10-2 to TRBJ1-1; 10 bases are a match to TRBD1. This CDR3 has 13 amino acids. Germline assignment: CDR1 WSHSY and CDR2 SAAADI. Germline trimming cut 4 bases from V and 5 bases from J; bases unmatched to any gene: 1. The CDR3 sequence: CASSGTGGTEAFF. CDR3 nucleotides: TGCGCCAGCAGTGGGACAGGGGGGACTGAAGCTTTCTTT.

The V and J genes are TRBV5-5 and TRBJ2-1; D may be TRBD1 (5 bases). The CDR3 contains 14 residues. V dropped 1 base and J dropped 3 bases, with 8 bases sitting between them. Per the germline V gene, CDR1 is SGHKS and CDR2 is YYEKEE (reference sequence). CDR3: CASSLTRDYNEQFF. The CDR3 DNA reads TGTGCCAGCAGCTTGACCAGGGACTACAATGAGCAGTTCTTC.

This clone was observed once. The chain links TRBV11-2 to TRBJ2-5, with TRBD2 as a possible D gene (7 bases). This CDR3 spans 14 amino acids. Germline assignment: CDR1 SGHAT and CDR2 FQNNGV. Trimming removed 5 bases from V and 5 bases from J, with 15 bases in between. The CDR3 reads CASSVGGPSETQYF. CDR3 coding DNA: TGTGCCAGCAGCGTCGGGGGGCCGTCGGAGACCCAGTACTTC.

There are a few counts of this clone. The V and J genes are TRBV19 and TRBJ2-1, with D tentatively TRBD2 (6 bases). V dropped 4 bases and J dropped 9 bases, with 16 bases sitting between them. The germline CDR1 and CDR2 sequences are LNHDA and SQIVND (reference sequence). CDR3 length: 14 amino acids. In DNA form, the CDR3 reads TGTGCCAGTAGTAAAAGTGGGGGGTATGGTGAGCAGTTCTTC. Translated, it gives CASSKSGGYGEQFF.

This clone was detected only a few times. The chain combines TRBV19 with TRBJ2-1, with TRBD2 matching 12 bases. Germline CDR1 LNHDA, CDR2 SQIVND (reference sequence). V lost 4 bases and J lost 15; bases outside the gene matches: 4. CDR3 length: 12 residues. This CDR3 is CASSRLAGDRFF. CDR3 nucleotides: TGTGCCAGTAGTAGACTAGCGGGAGATCGGTTCTTC.

CDR3 bases: TGTGCCAGCAGCCCGCCGGGGCCACTCTACGAGCAGTACTTC. It yields the protein CASSPPGPLYEQYF. The chain recombines TRBV7-9 with TRBJ2-7, with D perhaps being TRBD1 or TRBD2 (5 bases each). CDR3 length: 14 residues. Trimming took 5 bases from V and 3 from J, leaving 14 bases between them. Germline lookup yields CDR1 SEHNR and CDR2 FQNEAQ (reference sequence).

The chain recombines TRBV28 with TRBJ2-7; D may correspond to TRBD1 or TRBD2 (6 bases each). The CDR3 contains 15 residues. Germline CDR1 reads MDHEN; CDR2 reads SYDVKM. Trimming removed 8 bases at V and 0 bases at J, with 17 bases between. The CDR3 bases are TGTGCCAGCTCAAGTTCCGAGGGGGGCTCCTACGAGCAGTACTTC. As protein: CASSSSEGGSYEQYF.

A single count supports this clone. This chain connects TRBV5-1 to TRBJ2-5, with TRBD2 matching 8 bases. J was trimmed by 3 bases and V by 4 bases; bases with no gene match: 8. The CDR3 loop spans 15 amino acids. Per the germline V gene, CDR1 is SGHRS and CDR2 is YFSETQ. CDR3: CASSELLAGKETQYF. CDR3 DNA: TGCGCCAGCAGCGAGCTCCTAGCGGGCAAAGAGACCCAGTACTTC.

On this clone: This sample also contains other DNA sequences that code for the same CDR3. This chain connects TRBV29-1 to TRBJ1-2, with a possible D match to TRBD1 (5 bases). CDR3 length: 11 residues. From germline, CDR1 is SQVTM and CDR2 ANQGSEA. As DNA, the CDR3 is TGCAGTGCTGGGACGGCTTATGGCTACACCTTC. Translation: CSAGTAYGYTF.

This chain links TRBV6-5 with TRBJ2-3, with TRBD1 matching over 7 bases. V gave up 6 bases and J gave up 0 bases; unmatched junction bases: 6. Germline CDR1 and CDR2: MNHEY and SVGAGI. CDR3 length: 15 residues. The chain's CDR3 is CASSYRGVSTDTQYF. CDR3 DNA: TGTGCCAGCAGCTACAGGGGAGTTAGCACAGATACGCAGTATTTT.

The chain joins TRBV6-5 to TRBJ2-4, with D perhaps assigned TRBD1 or TRBD2 (5 bases each). Trimming removed 4 bases at V and 9 bases at J, with 19 bases between. Germline lookup yields CDR1 MNHEY and CDR2 SVGAGI. The CDR3 spans 15 residues. CDR3 residues: CASSSHTRESRIQYF. DNA of the CDR3: TGTGCCAGCAGTTCCCACACCAGGGAGAGTCGCATTCAGTACTTC.

The J gene is TRBJ2-3, the V gene TRBV4-2, with D unresolved. The CDR3 totals 16 residues. In germline, CDR1 is LGHNA, CDR2 YNFKEQ. The V and J ends lost 2 bases and 0 bases respectively, with 12 bases between them. The DNA for the CDR3 is TGTGCCAGCAGCCAATTTTCTGGATCTAGCACAGATACGCAGTATTTT. It specifies CASSQFSGSSTDTQYF.

The chain recombines TRBV7-2 with TRBJ2-7; D is unresolved. The V gene's germline CDR1 is SGHTA and CDR2 FQGNSA. The V gene lost 3 bases and the J gene lost 5 bases, with 17 bases spanning the gap. The CDR3 is 15 residues long. This CDR3 reads CASSFAANPRDEQYF. The DNA for the CDR3 is TGTGCCAGCAGCTTTGCTGCCAACCCCCGGGACGAGCAGTACTTC.

The chain recombines TRBV29-1 with TRBJ2-3; 8 bases are a match to TRBD2. V gave up 1 base and J gave up 0 bases; unmatched junction bases: 6. CDR3 size: 16 residues. Germline loops: CDR1 SQVTM, CDR2 ANQGSEA. This CDR3 is CSVEGLAPASTDTQYF. CDR3 bases: TGCAGCGTTGAAGGACTAGCGCCCGCCAGCACAGATACGCAGTATTTT.

This clone has just a few counts. In nucleotides, the CDR3 is TGTGCCAGCTCACCAATAGGATCGAACACCGGGGAGCTGTTTTTT. This gives the protein CASSPIGSNTGELFF. The chain couples TRBV18 to TRBJ2-2; D is unclear. Trimming left V 2 bases short and J 0 bases short, with 7 bases between. This CDR3 is 15 amino acids long. Per the germline V gene, CDR1 is KGHSH and CDR2 is LQKENI.

This clone was picked up a small number of times. V gene TRBV11-3 combines with J gene TRBJ2-2, with 8 nucleotides matching TRBD1. Germline CDR1 reads SGHNT; CDR2 reads YENEEA. This CDR3 is built from 14 residues. After removal of 5 bases from V and 4 bases from J, the junction contained 3 bases not matched to a gene. The CDR3 coding sequence is TGTGCCAGCAGCACCACAGGGGGCACCGGGGAGCTGTTTTTT. Protein product: CASSTTGGTGELFF.

The gene calls are TRBV11-2 and TRBJ2-7, with 8 bases fitting TRBD1. The J segment lost 2 bases and the V segment lost 5 bases, leaving 5 bases of the junction unmatched. Germline-derived CDR1 and CDR2 are SGHAT and FQNNGV. This CDR3 has 14 amino acids. CDR3 region: CASSPGQGPYEQYF. The CDR3, as DNA: TGTGCCAGCAGCCCCGGACAGGGTCCCTACGAGCAGTACTTC.